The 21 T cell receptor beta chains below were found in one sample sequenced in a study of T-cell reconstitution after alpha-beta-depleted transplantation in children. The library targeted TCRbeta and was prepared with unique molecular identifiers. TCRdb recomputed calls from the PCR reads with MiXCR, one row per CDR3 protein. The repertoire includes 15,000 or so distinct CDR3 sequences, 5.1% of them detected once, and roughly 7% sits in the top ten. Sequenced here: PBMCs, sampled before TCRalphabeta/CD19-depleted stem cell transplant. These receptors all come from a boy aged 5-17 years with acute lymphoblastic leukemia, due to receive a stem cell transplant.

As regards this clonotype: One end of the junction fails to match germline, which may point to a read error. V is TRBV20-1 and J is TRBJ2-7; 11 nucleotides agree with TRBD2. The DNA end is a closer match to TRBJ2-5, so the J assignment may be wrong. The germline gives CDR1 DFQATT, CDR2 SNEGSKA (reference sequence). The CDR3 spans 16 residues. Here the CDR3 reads CSASVGTSGYQETQYF. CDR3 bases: TGCAGCGCTAGTGTCGGGACTAGCGGCTACCAAGAGACCCAGTACTTC.

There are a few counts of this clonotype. The chain's CDR3 is CASARQTLNSPLHF. For the CDR3, the DNA is TGCGCCAGCGCCCGCCAAACTCTTAATTCACCCCTCCACTTT. The J gene is TRBJ1-6, the V gene TRBV4-3; D ambiguous. Trimming pared 8 bases from V and 6 bases from J, leaving 14 bases between. Per germline, CDR1 LGHNA and CDR2 YSLEER. The CDR3 extends over 14 amino acids.

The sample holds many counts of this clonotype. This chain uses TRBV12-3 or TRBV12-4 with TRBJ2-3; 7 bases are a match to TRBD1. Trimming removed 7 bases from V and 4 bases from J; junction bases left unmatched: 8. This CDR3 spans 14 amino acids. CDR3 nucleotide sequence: TGTGCCAGCACAAAGGGGGCCGGGGCAGATACGCAGTATTTT. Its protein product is CASTKGAGADTQYF.

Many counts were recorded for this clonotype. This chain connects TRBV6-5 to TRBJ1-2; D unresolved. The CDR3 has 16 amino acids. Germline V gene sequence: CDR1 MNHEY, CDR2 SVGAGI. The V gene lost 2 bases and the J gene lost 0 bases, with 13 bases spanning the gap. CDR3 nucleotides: TGTGCCAGCAGTTACGGTCTCAAACTAGCTAACTATGGCTACACCTTC. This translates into CASSYGLKLANYGYTF.

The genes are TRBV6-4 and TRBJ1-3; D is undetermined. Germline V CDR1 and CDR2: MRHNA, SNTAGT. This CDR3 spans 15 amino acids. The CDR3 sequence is CGASDSRTAGNTIYF. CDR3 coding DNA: TGTGGGGCCAGTGATTCGAGGACGGCTGGAAACACCATATATTTT.

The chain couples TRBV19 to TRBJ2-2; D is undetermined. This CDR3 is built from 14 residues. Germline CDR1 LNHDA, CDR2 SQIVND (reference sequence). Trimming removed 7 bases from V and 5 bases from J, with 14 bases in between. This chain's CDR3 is CASNWQVGTGELFF. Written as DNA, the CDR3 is TGTGCCAGTAATTGGCAGGTTGGGACCGGGGAGCTGTTTTTT.

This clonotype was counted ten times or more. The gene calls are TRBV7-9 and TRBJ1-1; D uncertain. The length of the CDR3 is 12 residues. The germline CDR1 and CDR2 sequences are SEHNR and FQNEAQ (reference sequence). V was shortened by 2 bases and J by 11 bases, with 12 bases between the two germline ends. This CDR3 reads CASSLNGQVAFF. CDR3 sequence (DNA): TGTGCCAGCAGCTTAAACGGGCAGGTTGCTTTCTTT.

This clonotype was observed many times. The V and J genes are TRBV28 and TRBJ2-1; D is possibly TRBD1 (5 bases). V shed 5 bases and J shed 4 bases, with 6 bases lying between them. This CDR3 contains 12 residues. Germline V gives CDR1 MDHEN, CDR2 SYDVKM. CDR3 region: CASSPGYNEQFF. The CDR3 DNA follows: TGTGCCAGCAGTCCAGGGTACAATGAGCAGTTCTTC.

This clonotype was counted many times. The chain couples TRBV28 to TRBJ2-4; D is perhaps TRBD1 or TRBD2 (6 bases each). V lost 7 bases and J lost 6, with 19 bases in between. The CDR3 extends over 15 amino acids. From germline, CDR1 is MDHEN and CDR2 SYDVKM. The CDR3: CASTPLWGALNIQYF. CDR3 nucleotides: TGTGCCAGCACCCCGTTATGGGGGGCCTTAAACATTCAGTACTTC.

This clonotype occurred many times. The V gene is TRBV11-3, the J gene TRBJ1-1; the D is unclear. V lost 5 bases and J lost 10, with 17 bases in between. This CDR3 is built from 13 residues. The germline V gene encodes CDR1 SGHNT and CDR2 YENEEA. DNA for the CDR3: TGTGCCAGCAGCCCTGGACCCATGGTGGGAGCTTTCTTT. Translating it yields CASSPGPMVGAFF.

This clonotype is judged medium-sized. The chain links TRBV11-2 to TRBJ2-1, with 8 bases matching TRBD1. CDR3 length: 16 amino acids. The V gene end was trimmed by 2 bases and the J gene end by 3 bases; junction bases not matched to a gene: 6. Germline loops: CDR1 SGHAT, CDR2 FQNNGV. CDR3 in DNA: TGTGCCAGCAGCTTACTCGCAGGGGGCGACTACAATGAGCAGTTCTTC. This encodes CASSLLAGGDYNEQFF.

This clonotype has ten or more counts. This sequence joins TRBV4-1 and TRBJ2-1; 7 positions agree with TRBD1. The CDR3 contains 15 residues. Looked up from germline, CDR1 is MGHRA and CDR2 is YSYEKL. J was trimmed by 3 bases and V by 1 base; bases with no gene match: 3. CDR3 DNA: TGCGCCAGCAGCCAAGTGGGGGACAGCTACAATGAGCAGTTCTTC. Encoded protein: CASSQVGDSYNEQFF.

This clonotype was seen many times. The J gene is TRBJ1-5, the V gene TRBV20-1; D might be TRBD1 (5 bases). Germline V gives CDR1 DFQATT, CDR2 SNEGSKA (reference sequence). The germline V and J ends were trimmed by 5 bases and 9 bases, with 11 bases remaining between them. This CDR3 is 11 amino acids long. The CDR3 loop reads CSAPHGGPQHF. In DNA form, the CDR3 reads TGCAGTGCTCCTCACGGGGGGCCCCAGCATTTT.

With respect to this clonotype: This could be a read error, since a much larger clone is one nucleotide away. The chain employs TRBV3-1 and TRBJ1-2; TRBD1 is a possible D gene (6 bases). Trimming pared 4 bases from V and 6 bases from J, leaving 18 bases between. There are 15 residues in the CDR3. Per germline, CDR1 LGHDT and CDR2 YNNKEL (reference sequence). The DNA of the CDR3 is TGTGCCAGCAGCCCCAATATACAGGGTTTTGATGGCTACACCTTC. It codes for CASSPNIQGFDGYTF.

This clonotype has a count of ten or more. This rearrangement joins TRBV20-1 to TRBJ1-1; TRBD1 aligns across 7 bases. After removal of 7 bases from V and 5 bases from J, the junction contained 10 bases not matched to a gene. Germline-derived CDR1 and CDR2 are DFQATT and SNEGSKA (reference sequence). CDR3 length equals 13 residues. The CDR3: CSGDSRRGTEAFF. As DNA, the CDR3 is TGCAGTGGGGACAGCAGAAGAGGGACTGAAGCTTTCTTT.

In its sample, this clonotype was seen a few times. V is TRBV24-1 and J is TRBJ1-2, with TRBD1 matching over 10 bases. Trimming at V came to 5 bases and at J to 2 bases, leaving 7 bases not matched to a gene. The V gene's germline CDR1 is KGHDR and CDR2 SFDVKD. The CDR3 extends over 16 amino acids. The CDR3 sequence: CATSGGDRGPNYGYTF. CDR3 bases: TGTGCCACCAGTGGAGGGGACAGGGGACCCAACTATGGCTACACCTTC.

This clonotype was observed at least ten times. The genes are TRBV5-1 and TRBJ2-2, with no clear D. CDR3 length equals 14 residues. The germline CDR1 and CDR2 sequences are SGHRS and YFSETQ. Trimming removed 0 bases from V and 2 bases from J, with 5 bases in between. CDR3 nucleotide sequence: TGCGCCAGCAGCTTGGGACAAAACACCGGGGAGCTGTTTTTT. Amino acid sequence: CASSLGQNTGELFF.

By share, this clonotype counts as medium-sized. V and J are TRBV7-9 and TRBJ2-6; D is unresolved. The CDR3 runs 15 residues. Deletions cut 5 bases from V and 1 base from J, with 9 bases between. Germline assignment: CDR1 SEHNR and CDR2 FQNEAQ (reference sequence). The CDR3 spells CASSTSESGANVLTF. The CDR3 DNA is TGTGCCAGCAGCACCAGCGAATCTGGGGCCAACGTCCTGACTTTC.

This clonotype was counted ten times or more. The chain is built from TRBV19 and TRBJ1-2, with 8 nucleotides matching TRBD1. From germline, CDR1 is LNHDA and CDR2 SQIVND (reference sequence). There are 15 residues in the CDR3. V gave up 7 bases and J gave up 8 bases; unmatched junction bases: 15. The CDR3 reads CASIRTGGLARGYTF. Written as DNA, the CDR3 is TGTGCCAGTATTCGAACAGGGGGGCTAGCGCGCGGCTACACCTTC.

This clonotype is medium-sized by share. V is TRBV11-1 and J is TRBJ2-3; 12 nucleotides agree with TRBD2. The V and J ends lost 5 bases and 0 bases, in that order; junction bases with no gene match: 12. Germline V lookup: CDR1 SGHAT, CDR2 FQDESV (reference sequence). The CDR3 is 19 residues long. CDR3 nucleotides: TGTGCCAGCAGCCAACATCTAGCGGGAGGGCCTTATAGCACAGATACGCAGTATTTT. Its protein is CASSQHLAGGPYSTDTQYF. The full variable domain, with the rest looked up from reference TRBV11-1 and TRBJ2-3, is EAEVAQSPRYKITEKSQAVAFWCDPISGHATLYWYRQILGQGPELLVQFQDESVVDDSQLPKDRFSAERLKGVDSTLKIQPAELGDSAMYLCASSQHLAGGPYSTDTQYFGPGTRLTVL.

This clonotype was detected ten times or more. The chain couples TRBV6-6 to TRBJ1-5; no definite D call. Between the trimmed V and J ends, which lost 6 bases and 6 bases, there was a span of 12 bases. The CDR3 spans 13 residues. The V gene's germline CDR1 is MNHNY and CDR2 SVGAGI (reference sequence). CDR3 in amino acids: CASSPSLGQPQHF. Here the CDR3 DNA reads TGTGCCAGCAGCCCCTCCCTCGGTCAGCCCCAGCATTTT.